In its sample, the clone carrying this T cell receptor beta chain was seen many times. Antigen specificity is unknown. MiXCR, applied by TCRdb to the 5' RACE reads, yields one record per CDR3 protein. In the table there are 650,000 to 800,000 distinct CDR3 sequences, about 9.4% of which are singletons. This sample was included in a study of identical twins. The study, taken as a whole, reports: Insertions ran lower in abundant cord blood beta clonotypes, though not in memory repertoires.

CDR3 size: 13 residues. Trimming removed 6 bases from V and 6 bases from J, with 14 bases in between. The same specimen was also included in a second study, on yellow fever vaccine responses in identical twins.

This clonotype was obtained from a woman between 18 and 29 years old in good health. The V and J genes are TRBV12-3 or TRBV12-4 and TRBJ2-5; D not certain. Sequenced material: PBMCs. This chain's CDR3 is CASSDLASQTQYF. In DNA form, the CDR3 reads TGTGCCAGCAGCGACCTTGCGTCACAGACCCAGTACTTC.